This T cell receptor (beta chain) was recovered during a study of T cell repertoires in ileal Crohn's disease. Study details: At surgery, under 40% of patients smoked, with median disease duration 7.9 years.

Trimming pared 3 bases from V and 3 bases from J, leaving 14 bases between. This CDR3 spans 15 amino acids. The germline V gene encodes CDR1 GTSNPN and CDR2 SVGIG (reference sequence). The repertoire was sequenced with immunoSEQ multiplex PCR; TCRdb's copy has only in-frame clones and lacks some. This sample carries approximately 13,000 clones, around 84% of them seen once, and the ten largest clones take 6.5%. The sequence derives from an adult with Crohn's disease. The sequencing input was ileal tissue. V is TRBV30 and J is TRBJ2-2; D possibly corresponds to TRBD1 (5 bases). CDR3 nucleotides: TGTGCCTGGAGCCCGCGTGGGGCCTACACCGGGGAGCTGTTTTTT. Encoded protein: CAWSPRGAYTGELFF.